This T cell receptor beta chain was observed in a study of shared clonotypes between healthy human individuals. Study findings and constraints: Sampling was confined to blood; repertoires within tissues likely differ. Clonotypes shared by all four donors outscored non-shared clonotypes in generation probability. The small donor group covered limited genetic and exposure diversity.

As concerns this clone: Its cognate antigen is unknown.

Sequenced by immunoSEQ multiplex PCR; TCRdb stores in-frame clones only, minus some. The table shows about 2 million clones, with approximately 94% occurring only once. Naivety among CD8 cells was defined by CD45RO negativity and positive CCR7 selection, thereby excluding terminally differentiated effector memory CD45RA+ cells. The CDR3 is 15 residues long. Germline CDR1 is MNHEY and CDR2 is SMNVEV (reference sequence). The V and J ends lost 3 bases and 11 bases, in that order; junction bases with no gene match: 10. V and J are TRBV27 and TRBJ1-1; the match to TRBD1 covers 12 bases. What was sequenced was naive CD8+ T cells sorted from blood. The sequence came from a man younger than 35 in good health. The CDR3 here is CASSFLGTGGEGAFF. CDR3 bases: TGTGCCAGCAGTTTCCTGGGGACAGGGGGCGAGGGGGCTTTCTTT.